This TCR beta chain was sequenced during a study of blood T cell repertoires in COVID-19. The protocol was immunoSEQ multiplex PCR, while the TCRdb copy is restricted to in-frame clones and leaves out a portion. This table holds about 320,000 clones, 89% found once. Per the germline V gene, CDR1 is LNHDA and CDR2 is SQIVND (reference sequence). The CDR3 covers 17 residues. Trimming cost V 6 bases and J 3 bases, with 21 bases left between them. Material: PBMCs or T cells enriched from blood (not recorded which). The sequence was collected from a man aged 55 to 70 who had recovered from COVID-19. The V and J genes are TRBV19 and TRBJ1-5; no firm D call. In DNA, the CDR3 is TGTGCCAGTAGCAACGAGTTAGGAGTTCGCGACAATCAGCCCCAGCATTTT. Protein: CASSNELGVRDNQPQHF.